This T cell receptor (beta chain) came from a study of T-cell reconstitution after alpha-beta-depleted transplantation in children. Findings of the study overall: There were reportedly several hundred expanded graft clones from which alpha-beta T cells came about two months after transplant. One year after transplant, T-cell counts and diversity came mostly from newly produced T cells. Surviving recipient T cells and intrathymic progenitors accounted for some patients' high TCRbeta diversity at day 60.

This sample's TCRbeta library carried unique molecular identifier barcodes. TCRdb itself ran the PCR reads through MiXCR, one entry per CDR3 protein. This repertoire shows about 350,000 distinct CDR3 sequences, 16% found once; its top ten account for around 38%. As to this clonotype: Its target is unknown.

This CDR3 has 12 amino acids. Per germline, CDR1 SQVTM and CDR2 ANQGSEA. V lost 6 bases to trimming and J lost 7 bases, with 12 bases between them. The material was PBMCs, mostly from graft donor cells, obtained 360 days after TCRalphabeta/CD19-depleted stem cell transplant. This chain connects TRBV29-1 to TRBJ2-2; D ambiguous. This TCR came from a male patient aged 2-9 years who had a stem cell transplant for acute lymphoblastic leukemia, so the T cells may come from the graft donor. CDR3 amino acids: CSVGWWGGELFF. CDR3 nucleotides: TGCAGCGTAGGCTGGTGGGGCGGGGAGCTGTTTTTT.